These 29 T cell receptor beta chains came from one sample sequenced in a study of cytomegalovirus exposure and HLA in healthy donors. The PCR was carried out with 60 Vbeta primers and 13 Jbeta primers. TCRdb's table, derived via immunoSEQ multiplex PCR, lists solely in-frame clones and lacks some. The table includes about 160,000 clones, about four fifths detected once. The sequenced sample was PBMCs. The receptors derive from a woman aged 45-65 years in good health and CMV-seronegative.

V and J are TRBV6-1 and TRBJ2-7; D might be TRBD2 (5 bases). V was clipped by 2 bases and J by 3 bases, with 11 bases between them. Germline CDR1 and CDR2: MNHNS and SASEGT. This CDR3 contains 14 residues. CDR3 sequence reads: CASSESGRDYEQYF. DNA for the CDR3: TGTGCCAGCAGTGAATCAGGACGGGACTACGAGCAGTACTTC.

The chain couples TRBV5-1 to TRBJ2-5; D unresolved. The CDR3 runs 14 residues. From germline, CDR1 is SGHRS and CDR2 YFSETQ. Trimming cost V 3 bases and J 5 bases, with 14 bases left between them. Here the CDR3 reads CASSYSPEAETQYF. DNA of the CDR3: TGCGCCAGCAGCTATAGTCCAGAGGCGGAGACCCAGTACTTC.

The chain uses TRBV30 and TRBJ2-3, with 7 bases that match TRBD1. This CDR3 spans 13 amino acids. CDR1 is GTSNPN and CDR2 is SVGIG in the germline V gene (reference sequence). Unmatched junction bases numbered 4, after V lost 0 bases and J lost 7 bases. The DNA of the CDR3 is TGTGCCTGGAGTGTTGGGGACAGACATACGCAGTATTTT. Amino acid sequence: CAWSVGDRHTQYF.

This clone was counted a single time. The V and J genes are TRBV9 and TRBJ2-1, with TRBD2 matching over 7 bases. Trimming took 3 bases from V and 6 from J; bases not matched to a gene: 12. The CDR3 sequence is 16 residues long. Germline values: CDR1 SGDLS, CDR2 YYNGEE. The CDR3 here is CASSAKTGGRFNEQFF. CDR3 nucleotide sequence: TGTGCCAGCAGCGCAAAAACGGGGGGAAGATTCAATGAGCAGTTCTTC.

This chain uses TRBV11-2 with TRBJ1-2; weak D call: TRBD1 (5 bases). Looked up from germline, CDR1 is SGHAT and CDR2 is FQNNGV. V shed 4 bases and J shed 8 bases, with 11 bases lying between them. CDR3 length: 12 residues. As DNA, the CDR3 is TGTGCCAGCAGCTCATCGGGGGTAGGCTACACCTTC. Protein sequence: CASSSSGVGYTF.

The chain has TRBV14 and TRBJ2-7; 7 bases line up with TRBD2. After removal of 0 bases from V and 9 bases from J, the junction contained 23 bases not matched to a gene. Germline V lookup: CDR1 SGHDN, CDR2 FVKESK. This CDR3 comprises 19 residues. The CDR3: CASSQDHQDLGGLIAGQYF. In DNA form, the CDR3 reads TGTGCCAGCAGCCAAGACCACCAAGACTTGGGAGGGCTGATCGCTGGGCAGTACTTC.

This chain joins TRBV2 and TRBJ2-2, with 8 bases identical to TRBD1. With 6 bases clipped from V and 5 bases from J, the junction kept 5 bases outside the gene matches. This CDR3 region has 14 residues. From germline, CDR1 is SNHLY and CDR2 FYNNEI. CDR3 protein: CASSATGGTGELFF. The CDR3, as DNA: TGTGCCAGCAGCGCCACAGGGGGTACCGGGGAGCTGTTTTTT. The complete variable domain, with remaining parts taken from reference TRBV2 and TRBJ2-2, reads EPEVTQTPSHQVTQMGQEVILRCVPISNHLYFYWYRQILGQKVEFLVSFYNNEISEKSEIFDDQFSVERPDGSNFTLKIRSTKLEDSAMYFCASSATGGTGELFFGEGSRLTVL.

V is TRBV4-2 and J is TRBJ1-6; no definite D call. CDR3 length: 17 residues. V was shortened by 0 bases and J by 10 bases, with 19 bases between the two germline ends. Germline loops: CDR1 LGHNA, CDR2 YNFKEQ. The CDR3 nucleotides read TGTGCCAGCAGCCAAGAAGACCTCTTGGCAGGAGGCTCACCCCTCCACTTT. As protein: CASSQEDLLAGGSPLHF.

This clone was observed once. The CDR3 DNA is TGTGCCAGCTCACCCCCGGGGAGGGATAATGGCTACACCTTC. Amino acid sequence: CASSPPGRDNGYTF. The chain links TRBV18 to TRBJ1-2, with no clear D. Trimming shortened V by 3 bases and J by 6 bases, and 14 bases separated the two germline ends. Germline CDR1 and CDR2: KGHSH and LQKENI. The CDR3 covers 14 residues.

This clone occurred once. V is TRBV27 and J is TRBJ2-2, with 11 bases matching TRBD2. The CDR3 extends over 17 amino acids. Germline-derived CDR1 and CDR2 are MNHEY and SMNVEV (reference sequence). V gave up 0 bases and J gave up 6 bases; unmatched junction bases: 6. Written as DNA, the CDR3 is TGTGCCAGCAGTTTATCGAGTAGCGGGGGGGCCTCCGGGGAGCTGTTTTTT. This translates into CASSLSSSGGASGELFF.

The genes are TRBV7-9 and TRBJ2-2, with 7 bases aligning to TRBD2. Germline lookup yields CDR1 SEHNR and CDR2 FQNEAQ (reference sequence). The junction had 10 bases not matched to a gene; V was cut back by 8 bases and J by 1 base. The CDR3 totals 16 residues. The DNA of the CDR3 is TGTGCCAGCCCTCAGAGCGGGGCCTTGAACACCGGGGAGCTGTTTTTT. This sequence encodes CASPQSGALNTGELFF. Variable domain in full (rest from reference TRBV7-9 and TRBJ2-2): DTGVSQNPRHKITKRGQNVTFRCDPISEHNRLYWYRQTLGQGPEFLTYFQNEAQLEKSRLLSDRFSAERPKGSFSTLEIQRTEQGDSAMYLCASPQSGALNTGELFFGEGSRLTVL.

This chain links TRBV7-2 with TRBJ2-7, with 9 bases lining up with TRBD2. V dropped 5 bases and J dropped 1; count of bases not matched to a gene: 12. The germline gives CDR1 SGHTA, CDR2 FQGNSA. The CDR3 contains 17 residues. The CDR3 DNA is TGTGCCAGCAGCCCAGTCGTAGCGGGAGTTTGGTCCTACGAGCAGTACTTC. It is translated as CASSPVVAGVWSYEQYF.

The chain employs TRBV19 and TRBJ2-2; 10 nucleotides match TRBD1. Germline-derived CDR1 and CDR2 are LNHDA and SQIVND (reference sequence). There are 15 residues in the CDR3. V dropped 6 bases and J dropped 7; count of bases not matched to a gene: 8. CDR3 sequence reads: CASSTGTGVNGELFF. As DNA, the CDR3 is TGTGCCAGTAGCACCGGGACAGGGGTTAACGGGGAGCTGTTTTTT. The variable domain in full, completed from reference TRBV19 and TRBJ2-2, reads DGGITQSPKYLFRKEGQNVTLSCEQNLNHDAMYWYRQDPGQGLRLIYYSQIVNDFQKGDIAEGYSVSREKKESFPLTVTSAQKNPTAFYLCASSTGTGVNGELFFGEGSRLTVL.

The chain has TRBV7-2 and TRBJ1-5; 7 bases are shared with TRBD1. The V gene's germline CDR1 is SGHTA and CDR2 FQGNSA. The CDR3 has 15 amino acids. The junction had 5 bases not matched to a gene; V was cut back by 3 bases and J by 3 bases. CDR3 region: CASSFSTGDNQPQHF. Here the CDR3 DNA reads TGTGCCAGCAGCTTCTCTACAGGGGACAATCAGCCCCAGCATTTT.

The J gene is TRBJ2-1, the V gene TRBV7-9; tentative D call: TRBD2 (5 bases). Germline CDR1 SEHNR, CDR2 FQNEAQ (reference sequence). V was shortened by 1 base and J by 10 bases, with 11 bases between the two germline ends. This CDR3 region has 13 residues. This CDR3 reads CASSLVEGTEQFF. Written as DNA, the CDR3 is TGTGCCAGCAGCTTAGTAGAGGGAACGGAGCAGTTCTTC.

This clone was counted a single time. The rearrangement links TRBV6-1 to TRBJ1-1; 7 bases map to TRBD1. The CDR3 consists of 14 residues. The V gene end was trimmed by 7 bases and the J gene end by 3 bases; junction bases not matched to a gene: 8. Germline V CDR1 and CDR2: MNHNS, SASEGT. CDR3 bases: TGTGCCAGCACAGCGGACAGGCGAGACACTGAAGCTTTCTTT. Translated, it gives CASTADRRDTEAFF.

The chain combines TRBV11-2 with TRBJ1-1; weak D call: TRBD1 (6 bases). The CDR3 runs to 13 residues. Germline V gene sequence: CDR1 SGHAT, CDR2 FQNNGV. Deletions cut 0 bases from V and 5 bases from J, with 7 bases between. CDR3 sequence reads: CASSLDRGTEAFF. The CDR3 DNA reads TGTGCCAGCAGCTTAGACAGGGGTACTGAAGCTTTCTTT.

This chain connects TRBV27 to TRBJ1-2, with TRBD1 as a possible D gene (5 bases). The CDR3 extends over 14 amino acids. The V gene's germline CDR1 is MNHEY and CDR2 SMNVEV (reference sequence). The V end lost 2 bases, the J end lost 4 bases, and 11 bases lay between the germline ends. The CDR3 loop is CASSLAGYGYGYTF. DNA for the CDR3: TGTGCCAGCAGTTTAGCAGGGTATGGCTATGGCTACACCTTC.

The CDR3 loop reads CASSLGAGQMNTEAFF. The CDR3 bases are TGTGCCAGCAGCTTGGGGGCAGGGCAGATGAACACTGAAGCTTTCTTT. The rearrangement uses TRBV5-5 and TRBJ1-1; TRBD1 might be the D (5 bases). Germline V CDR1 and CDR2: SGHKS, YYEKEE (reference sequence). V was cut by 0 bases and J by 0 bases, with 12 bases left in between. This CDR3 contains 16 residues. Filled out from reference TRBV5-5 and TRBJ1-1, the complete variable domain reads DAGVTQSPTHLIKTRGQQVTLRCSPISGHKSVSWYQQVLGQGPQFIFQYYEKEERGRGNFPDRFSARQFPNYSSELNVNALLLGDSALYLCASSLGAGQMNTEAFFGQGTRLTVV.

This chain joins TRBV7-2 and TRBJ2-1; 11 bases agree with TRBD2. Germline CDR1 reads SGHTA; CDR2 reads FQGNSA. The J segment lost 10 bases and the V segment lost 4 bases, leaving 9 bases of the junction unmatched. The CDR3 length is 15 residues. CDR3 sequence: CASSSTSGSLEEQFF. DNA of the CDR3: TGTGCCAGCAGCTCCACTAGCGGGAGCCTCGAGGAGCAGTTCTTC.

The chain combines TRBV5-8 with TRBJ1-5; maybe TRBD1 (5 bases). The CDR3 loop spans 16 amino acids. With 2 bases removed from V and 7 bases from J, the gap between germline ends came to 19 bases. Germline assignment: CDR1 SGHTS and CDR2 YDEGEE. The CDR3: CASSFGFGQGRQPQHF. The CDR3 DNA reads as TGTGCCAGCAGCTTCGGTTTCGGGCAGGGAAGGCAGCCCCAGCATTTT.

This clone was recorded once. This sequence joins TRBV5-6 and TRBJ1-2; D might be TRBD1 (5 bases). CDR1 SGHDT and CDR2 YYEEEE come from the germline V gene. The CDR3 runs 15 residues. Trimming stripped 4 bases from V and 8 bases from J, with 21 bases between. The CDR3 nucleotides read TGTGCCAGCAGCCCTCAGAGCAGACAGCCCTGGGGCTACACCTTC. Translation: CASSPQSRQPWGYTF.

This clone was detected a few times. Distinct nucleotide sequences in the sample also encode this CDR3. The V and J genes are TRBV7-2 and TRBJ2-3; TRBD2 matches 13 bases. V shed 5 bases, J shed 3 bases, and the junction held 5 bases outside the gene matches. Germline V gene data show CDR1 as SGHTA and CDR2 as FQGNSA. The length of the CDR3 is 16 residues. The CDR3 coding sequence is TGTGCCAGCAGCCGAGGGACTAGCGGGGCAACAGATACGCAGTATTTT. Protein: CASSRGTSGATDTQYF.

This chain joins TRBV7-3 and TRBJ2-1; TRBD2 matches 9 bases. CDR1 and CDR2 from the germline V gene are SGHTA and FQGTGA. V lost 3 bases, J lost 5 bases, and 2 bases stayed unmatched. CDR3 length: 14 residues. The CDR3 DNA sequence: TGTGCCAGCAGCTTGCGGGGGGGGCACAATGAGCAGTTCTTC. Translating it yields CASSLRGGHNEQFF.

J is TRBJ1-4 and V is TRBV12-5, with TRBD1 matching 7 bases. V shed 2 bases and J 5 bases; nucleotides not matched to a gene: 5. This CDR3 has 15 residues. The germline V gene encodes CDR1 LGHNT and CDR2 FRNRAP. CDR3 residues: CASGLWGTDNEKLFF. In DNA, the CDR3 is TGTGCTAGTGGTTTGTGGGGGACAGACAATGAAAAACTGTTTTTT.

This clone has only a few counts. V is TRBV5-1 and J is TRBJ2-2; a possible D gene is TRBD2 (6 bases). The V and J ends lost 4 bases and 9 bases respectively, with 16 bases between them. Germline V lookup: CDR1 SGHRS, CDR2 YFSETQ. The CDR3 length is 14 residues. CDR3 DNA sequence: TGCGCCAGCAGCCGGGACTCCGATAGTCGGGAGCTGTTTTTT. Translation gives CASSRDSDSRELFF.

The chain joins TRBV27 to TRBJ1-2, with D uncertain. The CDR3 extends over 17 amino acids. Germline-derived CDR1 and CDR2 are MNHEY and SMNVEV (reference sequence). V lost 4 bases, J lost 0 bases, and 18 bases lay in between. This CDR3 is CASSSSSRLIANYGYTF. The DNA of the CDR3 is TGTGCCAGCAGTTCCTCATCCCGACTGATAGCTAACTATGGCTACACCTTC.

The rearrangement uses TRBV5-6 and TRBJ2-4; a weak D match, TRBD2 (7 bases). V was trimmed by 0 bases and J by 8 bases, leaving 18 bases between them. CDR1 is SGHDT and CDR2 is YYEEEE in the germline V gene. The CDR3 loop spans 16 amino acids. The CDR3 loop reads CASSLAYRGANDIQYF. In nucleotides, the CDR3 is TGTGCCAGCAGCTTGGCCTATCGGGGGGCGAACGACATTCAGTACTTC.

Here the CDR3 reads CASRGTSGGDRNEQFF. As DNA, the CDR3 is TGTGCCAGCAGGGGGACTAGCGGGGGGGATAGGAATGAGCAGTTCTTC. The chain is built from TRBV2 and TRBJ2-1, with 16 bases matching TRBD2. Trimming took 6 bases from V and 7 from J; bases not matched to a gene: 6. This CDR3 is 16 amino acids long. From germline, CDR1 is SNHLY and CDR2 FYNNEI.